This T cell receptor beta chain was profiled in a study of T cell responses to AZD1222 COVID-19 vaccine listed by TCRdb under 2021. Context from the whole study: AZD1222 recipients whose second dose came at about 4 weeks and those whose second dose came at about 12 weeks were combined into one group, since spike-specific TCR depth and breadth did not differ between the two schedules. Enrollment into the trials was organized by age into subgroups of 18-55, 56-69 and 70-plus years, and those subgroups contained about 150, 27 and 61 TCR-sequenced participants, respectively. A total of about 230 trial participants underwent TCR sequencing, of whom some 210 received two doses of AZD1222 and 26 received two doses of the MenACWY control vaccine.

Per the germline V gene (reference sequence), MNHEY is the CDR1 and SMNVEV is the CDR2. The CDR3 has 15 amino acids, counting the end cysteine and phenylalanine. Solely the CDR3 DNA is kept, with 45 bases framed from the first base. V is pared back by 5 bases and J by 2 bases, with 15 bases lying between the germline termini. The CDR3 regions of human TCRbeta chains were analyzed by immunosequencing. In the original analysis: Repertoire TCRs were matched against a reference library of SARS-CoV-2-specific TCRs generated with the MIRA antigen-specificity platform. Breadth was defined as the fraction of unique TCRs that were SARS-CoV-2-associated. Depth was defined as the fraction of total T cells that were SARS-CoV-2-associated. Each spike-specific TCR was assigned to its reactive spike region and to a CD4 or CD8 class using the MIRA data. Log10-transformed breadth and depth values were compared by one-way ANOVA with Sidak's multiple comparisons tests. TCRdb retrieved this table from immuneACCESS and kept in-frame rearrangements only. Not all clones are present; in checked studies, unresolved V genes account for under half, and no reason is known for the remainder. V and J calls and clone size follow that table, whereas D and trimming were derived from the DNA. The sample profile shows 100,000 or so clones; around 89% of them were found once. About 2.5% of the sample is in the top ten clones.

The time point label, read with the paper, signifies: baseline before first vaccination. The vaccinee samples were drawn from two UK trials, COV001 and COV002, one of which was a single-blind randomized controlled phase 2/3 trial testing AZD1222 (ChAdOx1 nCoV-19) in healthy adults. For TCRbeta chain sequencing, PBMC samples were collected from trial participants at day 0 and at day 28 after the second dose. The paper's findings and limits, for the study overall: Conclusions about previously exposed vaccinees are limited because only a handful of AZD1222 recipients were SARS-CoV-2 seropositive at baseline. Most participants were white British and females outnumbered males, and the authors suggested that clonal diversity may have been underestimated. CD4 TCRs associated with the vaccine covered the entire spike protein, and the dominant responses were in regions 160-218 and 743-854. A significant rise in spike-specific TCR breadth and depth was observed after two AZD1222 doses relative to day 0 and relative to MenACWY recipients. The 56-69-year group was small, and its depth increase did not reach significance, likely because of low power. Nearly half of unique spike-specific TCRs reportedly recognized epitopes outside regions mutated in the B.1.351 and B.1.1.7 variants. Because no day 14 peak-response samples were available, the repertoires could be characterized only after the peak T cell response.

Points on this clone: Its antigen remains unidentified. Per-base quality was not reported, and no clone a single base away is much larger than it.

The sequence derives from an adult in good health. This chain joins TRBV27 to TRBJ1-2; TRBD1 could be the D gene, as 5 bases match. This specimen consisted of peripheral blood, obtained on day 0 of AZD1222 vaccination. The DNA sequence is TGTGCCAGCAGTCCCGGGGGAGCAGCCAACTATGGCTACACCTTC. Protein translation: CASSPGGAANYGYTF.